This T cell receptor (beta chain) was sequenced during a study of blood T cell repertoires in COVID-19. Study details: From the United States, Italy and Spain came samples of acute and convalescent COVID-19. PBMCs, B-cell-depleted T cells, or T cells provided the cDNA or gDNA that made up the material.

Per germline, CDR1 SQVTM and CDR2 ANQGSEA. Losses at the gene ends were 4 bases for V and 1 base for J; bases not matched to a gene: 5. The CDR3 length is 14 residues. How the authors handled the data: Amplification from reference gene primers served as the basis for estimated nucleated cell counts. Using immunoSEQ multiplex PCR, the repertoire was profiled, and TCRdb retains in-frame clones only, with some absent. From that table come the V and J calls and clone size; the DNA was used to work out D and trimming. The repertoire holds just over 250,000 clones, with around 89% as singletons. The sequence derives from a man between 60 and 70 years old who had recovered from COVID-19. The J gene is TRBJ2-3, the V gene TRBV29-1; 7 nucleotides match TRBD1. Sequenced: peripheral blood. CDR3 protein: CSVGGTVRTDTQYF. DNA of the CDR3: TGCAGCGTTGGAGGGACAGTGCGCACAGATACGCAGTATTTT.